This note documents a single T cell receptor (beta chain) sequence. The antigen is undetermined. The PCR was carried out with 60 Vbeta primers and 13 Jbeta primers. Source study methods: It was a later analysis that counted 83 million or so unique TCR beta chains, of which about 10 million were shared. The data were produced by immunoSEQ multiplex PCR, yet TCRdb's version contains in-frame clones alone and is incomplete. V and J calls plus clone size are reproduced from that table; the DNA served to infer D and trimming. This sample has over 80,000 clones, with approximately 71% found just once. This sample is part of a study of cytomegalovirus exposure and HLA in healthy donors. Those who donated were healthy bone marrow donors. Study conclusions and caveats: Reported findings show TCR beta sequences accurately forecast HLA-A and HLA-B alleles in most subjects. Researchers counted 164 TCR beta chains as cytomegalovirus-associated.

This receptor was obtained from a woman between 18 and 30 years old in good health and CMV-seropositive. Input material: PBMCs.

CDR3: CASSQDRIGTDTQYF. CDR3 bases: TGCGCCAGCAGCCAAGATCGCATAGGCACAGATACGCAGTATTTT. The gene calls are TRBV4-1 and TRBJ2-3; D call uncertain. CDR3 length: 15 residues. Germline V gene lookup returns CDR1 MGHRA and CDR2 YSYEKL. V lost 0 bases, J lost 1 base, and 8 bases lay in between.